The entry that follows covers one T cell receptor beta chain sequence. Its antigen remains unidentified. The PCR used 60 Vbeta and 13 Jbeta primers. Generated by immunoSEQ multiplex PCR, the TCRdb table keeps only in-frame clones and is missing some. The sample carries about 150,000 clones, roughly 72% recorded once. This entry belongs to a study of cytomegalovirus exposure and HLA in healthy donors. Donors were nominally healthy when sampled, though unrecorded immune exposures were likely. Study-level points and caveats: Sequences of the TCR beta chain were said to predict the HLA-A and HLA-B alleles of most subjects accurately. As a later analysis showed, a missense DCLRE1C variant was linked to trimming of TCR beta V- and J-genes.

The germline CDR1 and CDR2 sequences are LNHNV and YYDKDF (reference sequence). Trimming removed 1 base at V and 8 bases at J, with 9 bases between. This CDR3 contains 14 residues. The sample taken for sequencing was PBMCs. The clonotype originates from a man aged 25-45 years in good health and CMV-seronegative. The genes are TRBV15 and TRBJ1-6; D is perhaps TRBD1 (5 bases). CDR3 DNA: TGTGCCACCAGCAGAGGCAGGGTTGATTCACCCCTCCACTTT. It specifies CATSRGRVDSPLHF.